This entry lists 17 T cell receptor beta chains sequenced from one sample in a study of T cell repertoires in cytomegalovirus infection. TCRdb recomputed calls from the reads with MiXCR, one row per CDR3 protein. The repertoire holds approximately 730,000 distinct CDR3 sequences, with about 28% as singletons. These TCRs are of unknown antigen specificity. Here the sequenced sample was cultured CD8+ T cells from PBMCs, taken from culture after CMV antigen stimulation. These receptors came from a human donor in good health (CMV status not recorded). Some clones in this sample may be carry-over from other donors' samples.

This clonotype has just a few counts. The rearrangement uses TRBV29-1 and TRBJ1-2, with 7 positions matching TRBD1. The V and J ends lost 1 base and 4 bases, in that order; junction bases with no gene match: 9. This CDR3 region has 15 residues. Looked up from germline, CDR1 is SQVTM and CDR2 is ANQGSEA. The CDR3 reads CSVEGFPRGAYGYTF. CDR3 coding DNA: TGCAGCGTTGAAGGCTTCCCCAGGGGGGCCTATGGCTACACCTTC.

This clonotype occurred a few times. This sequence joins TRBV12-3 or TRBV12-4 and TRBJ2-1, with TRBD2 matching 9 bases. The CDR3 has 13 residues. With 8 bases clipped from V and 7 bases from J, the junction kept 6 bases outside the gene matches. Here the CDR3 DNA reads TGTGCCAGCCAGCGGGGGGACGAAAATGAGCAGTTCTTC. As protein: CASQRGDENEQFF.

V is TRBV5-6 and J is TRBJ1-2; maybe TRBD1 (5 bases). The V gene's germline CDR1 is SGHDT and CDR2 YYEEEE. The V gene lost 0 bases and the J gene lost 5 bases, with 26 bases spanning the gap. The CDR3 is 19 residues long. The CDR3 here is CASSLAPFKEWGLEYGYTF. The CDR3 DNA sequence: TGTGCCAGCAGCTTGGCCCCCTTTAAGGAATGGGGCCTTGAGTATGGCTACACCTTC.

This clonotype appeared a few times. The chain has TRBV6-6 and TRBJ2-3; 10 bases match TRBD1. J gave up 4 bases and V 0 bases, and 1 base lay outside the gene matches. Germline CDR1 reads MNHNY; CDR2 reads SVGAGI (reference sequence). The CDR3 contains 15 residues. CDR3 loop: CASSYSGTGADTQYF. CDR3 bases: TGTGCCAGCAGTTACTCCGGGACAGGGGCAGATACGCAGTATTTT.

This clonotype was picked up a small number of times. The chain has TRBV6-8 and TRBJ2-6; 10 nucleotides line up with TRBD1. The CDR3 contains 16 residues. V shed 4 bases and J 2 bases; nucleotides not matched to a gene: 2. The V gene's germline CDR1 is MNHGY and CDR2 SAAAGT. The CDR3 protein is CASSWDRGPGANVLTF. DNA of the CDR3: TGTGCCAGCAGTTGGGACAGGGGCCCTGGGGCCAACGTCCTGACTTTC.

A few counts support this clonotype. The genes are TRBV7-2 and TRBJ2-2; D is perhaps TRBD1 or TRBD2 (6 bases each). From germline, CDR1 is SGHTA and CDR2 FQGNSA. This CDR3 comprises 15 residues. V lost 5 bases, J lost 5 bases, and 15 bases lay in between. The DNA for the CDR3 is TGTGCCAGCAGCAAGGGGGGCCCGGGGACCGGGGAGCTGTTTTTT. Translated, it gives CASSKGGPGTGELFF.

This clonotype was recorded many times. The rearrangement links TRBV7-8 to TRBJ1-5, with D unclear. CDR3 size: 15 residues. From germline, CDR1 is SGHVS and CDR2 FQNEAQ. With 1 base removed from V and 0 bases from J, the gap between germline ends came to 7 bases. CDR3 sequence (DNA): TGTGCCAGCAGCTTAGTAGGGTATAGCAATCAGCCCCAGCATTTT. Translating it yields CASSLVGYSNQPQHF.

The chain carries TRBV6-2 or TRBV6-3 and TRBJ2-1, with TRBD1 matching over 7 bases. The trim removed 6 bases at V and 3 bases at J, leaving 8 bases unmatched. The CDR3 is 15 amino acids. Per the germline V gene, CDR1 is MNHEY and CDR2 is SVGEGT. CDR3 DNA: TGTGCCAGCAGCCCCGGGACAGAGATCTACAATGAGCAGTTCTTC. It yields the protein CASSPGTEIYNEQFF.

This chain joins TRBV27 and TRBJ1-6, with a possible D match to TRBD1 (5 bases). The germline V and J ends were trimmed by 7 bases and 12 bases, with 22 bases remaining between them. The CDR3 covers 15 residues. CDR1 MNHEY and CDR2 SMNVEV come from the germline V gene (reference sequence). In nucleotides, the CDR3 is TGTGCCAGCAAGAGGGGCTTGGGATGGGGAGGACCCCTCCACTTT. Encoded protein: CASKRGLGWGGPLHF.

This clonotype has just a few counts. The chain is built from TRBV11-3 and TRBJ2-1; 12 nucleotides align to TRBD2. Germline V CDR1 and CDR2: SGHNT, YENEEA. With V trimmed by 3 bases and J by 1 base, 7 bases remained unmatched. The length of the CDR3 is 18 residues. The CDR3 region is CASSFGELAGGSYNEQFF. The CDR3 DNA reads TGTGCCAGCAGCTTTGGTGAACTAGCGGGGGGATCCTACAATGAGCAGTTCTTC. The full variable domain, its missing parts supplied by reference TRBV11-3 and TRBJ2-1, is EAGVVQSPRYKIIEKKQPVAFWCNPISGHNTLYWYLQNLGQGPELLIRYENEEAVDDSQLPKDRFSAERLKGVDSTLKIQPAELGDSAVYLCASSFGELAGGSYNEQFFGPGTRLTVL.

The V call is TRBV4-3, the J call TRBJ2-1; D unclear. The CDR3 extends over 14 amino acids. The V end was cut by 4 bases, the J end by 6 bases, with 13 bases between. The germline gives CDR1 LGHNA, CDR2 YSLEER. The CDR3 is CASSLVPPGNEQFF. The CDR3 coding sequence is TGCGCCAGCAGCCTTGTCCCCCCGGGCAATGAGCAGTTCTTC.

For the CDR3, the DNA is TGTGCCAGCAGCTTGGAACGGGGGACGAACACTGAAGCTTTCTTT. Encoded protein: CASSLERGTNTEAFF. V and J are TRBV5-5 and TRBJ1-1, with D possibly TRBD1 on 5 matching bases. Germline lookup yields CDR1 SGHKS and CDR2 YYEKEE (reference sequence). The length of the CDR3 is 15 residues. Between the trimmed V and J ends, which lost 0 bases and 1 base, there was a span of 10 bases.

This chain uses TRBV27 with TRBJ2-3; 9 bases fit TRBD2. V trimming: 1 base; J trimming: 0 bases; junction bases outside the gene matches: 11. The germline gives CDR1 MNHEY, CDR2 SMNVEV (reference sequence). The CDR3 extends over 19 amino acids. CDR3 sequence: CASSLWGLAGSSSTDTQYF. The CDR3 DNA sequence: TGTGCCAGCAGTTTATGGGGGCTAGCGGGGTCTTCTAGCACAGATACGCAGTATTTT.

This clonotype was detected ten times or more. This chain joins TRBV7-6 and TRBJ1-2; D not certain. CDR3 length: 15 residues. The ends were cut back, 5 bases at V and 5 bases at J, with 18 bases in the middle. CDR1 and CDR2 (germline): SGHVS, FNYEAQ. Here the CDR3 reads CASSPRPVGRYGYTF. CDR3 DNA sequence: TGTGCCAGCAGCCCAAGACCGGTGGGGAGGTATGGCTACACCTTC.

This clonotype was counted a few times. V usage is TRBV4-1 and J usage is TRBJ2-5, with D tentatively TRBD2 (6 bases). V gave up 3 bases and J gave up 0 bases, with 14 bases separating them. This CDR3 comprises 16 residues. Germline CDR1 and CDR2: MGHRA and YSYEKL. The CDR3 coding sequence is TGCGCCAGCAGCCAGTGGGACTCGTCGTACCAAGAGACCCAGTACTTC. It translates to CASSQWDSSYQETQYF.

V and J are TRBV19 and TRBJ1-2, with no clear D. The CDR3 covers 14 residues. Trimming stripped 3 bases from V and 5 bases from J, with 13 bases between. Germline CDR1 LNHDA, CDR2 SQIVND (reference sequence). CDR3 sequence reads: CASSITTKSYGYTF. The CDR3 nucleotides are TGTGCCAGTAGTATCACGACGAAATCTTATGGCTACACCTTC. Using reference TRBV19 and TRBJ1-2 for the parts outside the CDR3, the full variable domain is DGGITQSPKYLFRKEGQNVTLSCEQNLNHDAMYWYRQDPGQGLRLIYYSQIVNDFQKGDIAEGYSVSREKKESFPLTVTSAQKNPTAFYLCASSITTKSYGYTFGSGTRLTVV.

The chain recombines TRBV7-9 with TRBJ1-6, with D unresolved. This CDR3 has 15 residues. Germline CDR1 reads SEHNR; CDR2 reads FQNEAQ (reference sequence). Trimming shortened V by 1 base and J by 7 bases, and 11 bases separated the two germline ends. This CDR3 is CASSLVVSTNSPLHF. The CDR3 DNA reads as TGTGCCAGCAGCTTAGTGGTTTCTACCAATTCACCCCTCCACTTT.